This entry lists 21 T cell receptor beta chains sequenced from one sample in a study of T cell changes during pregnancy in multiple sclerosis. Profiled with immunoSEQ multiplex PCR; TCRdb holds only in-frame clones, not every one. The table lists 57,000 or so clones, approximately 91% of them singletons. Source: peripheral blood, taken in the second trimester of pregnancy. These receptors originate from a female donor with multiple sclerosis, enrolled in a pregnancy study.

The gene calls are TRBV4-2 and TRBJ1-2, with D tentatively TRBD1 (6 bases). Germline-derived CDR1 and CDR2 are LGHNA and YNFKEQ. The CDR3 loop spans 16 amino acids. V shed 2 bases and J shed 3 bases, with 16 bases lying between them. CDR3 in amino acids: CASSQPKTGRDYGYTF. CDR3 nucleotides: TGTGCCAGCAGCCAACCGAAAACAGGGAGAGACTATGGCTACACCTTC.

The CDR3 loop reads CASSLAGGIDGTEAFF. CDR3 DNA: TGTGCCAGCAGCTTAGCTGGAGGGATTGATGGGACTGAAGCTTTCTTT. This sequence joins TRBV7-8 and TRBJ1-1; unclear D gene. The CDR3 is made up of 16 amino acids. The germline gives CDR1 SGHVS, CDR2 FQNEAQ. V lost 0 bases to trimming and J lost 5 bases, with 16 bases between them.

The CDR3 bases are TGTGCCAGCAGCCTCGATACAGGGGCGACCTACAATGAGCAGTTCTTC. Amino acids: CASSLDTGATYNEQFF. The chain is built from TRBV5-4 and TRBJ2-1, with TRBD1 identical over 7 bases. This CDR3 is built from 16 residues. V was clipped by 4 bases and J by 2 bases; unmatched bases: 9. Germline V gene lookup returns CDR1 SGHNT and CDR2 YYREEE (reference sequence). The full variable domain, with the rest looked up from reference TRBV5-4 and TRBJ2-1, is ETGVTQSPTHLIKTRGQQVTLRCSSQSGHNTVSWYQQALGQGPQFIFQYYREEENGRGNFPPRFSGLQFPNYSSELNVNALELDDSALYLCASSLDTGATYNEQFFGPGTRLTVL.

The rearrangement joins TRBV29-1 to TRBJ2-7; 8 nucleotides agree with TRBD1. Germline CDR1 reads SQVTM; CDR2 reads ANQGSEA. The CDR3 has 12 residues. The ends lost 6 bases at V and 4 bases at J; junction bases unmatched: 5. The CDR3 loop reads CSVTWTGYEQYF. In DNA, the CDR3 is TGCAGCGTGACCTGGACAGGGTACGAGCAGTACTTC.

The rearrangement uses TRBV6-6 and TRBJ1-1; D is ambiguous. V lost 6 bases and J lost 7, with 12 bases in between. The CDR3 is 12 amino acids. Germline V CDR1 and CDR2: MNHNY, SVGAGI (reference sequence). CDR3 sequence: CASRMNEFEAFF. For the CDR3, the DNA is TGTGCCAGCAGAATGAACGAGTTTGAAGCTTTCTTT.

This rearrangement joins TRBV5-1 to TRBJ2-1; 10 nucleotides align to TRBD2. The germline V gene has CDR1 SGHRS and CDR2 YFSETQ. After removal of 3 bases from V and 3 bases from J, the junction contained 6 bases not matched to a gene. CDR3 length equals 16 residues. CDR3: CASSYGLADYYNEQFF. The CDR3 bases are TGCGCCAGCAGCTACGGACTAGCGGACTACTACAATGAGCAGTTCTTC.

The rearrangement joins TRBV5-1 to TRBJ1-2; no clear D. The V and J ends lost 9 bases and 0 bases respectively, with 12 bases between them. CDR3 length: 13 amino acids. Germline loops: CDR1 SGHRS, CDR2 YFSETQ. The CDR3 region has the DNA TGCGCCACCGCGGCCCAACCTAACTATGGCTACACCTTC. This sequence encodes CATAAQPNYGYTF.

The chain carries TRBV5-6 and TRBJ1-1; TRBD1 matches 9 bases. The germline V gene has CDR1 SGHDT and CDR2 YYEEEE. J was trimmed by 7 bases and V by 6 bases; bases with no gene match: 13. The CDR3 spans 15 residues. CDR3 sequence reads: CASTSPGTGMGEAFF. For the CDR3, the DNA is TGTGCCAGCACCTCCCCCGGGACAGGGATGGGTGAAGCTTTCTTT. The complete variable domain, with remaining parts taken from reference TRBV5-6 and TRBJ1-1, reads DAGVTQSPTHLIKTRGQQVTLRCSPKSGHDTVSWYQQALGQGPQFIFQYYEEEERQRGNFPDRFSGHQFPNYSSELNVNALLLGDSALYLCASTSPGTGMGEAFFGQGTRLTVV.

The chain carries TRBV29-1 and TRBJ1-1; TRBD1 is a possible D gene (5 bases). Trimming took off 4 bases at V and 3 bases at J, with 21 bases between the two ends. The CDR3 contains 16 residues. Germline loops: CDR1 SQVTM, CDR2 ANQGSEA. The CDR3 is CSVGGVLRSGDTEAFF. In nucleotides, the CDR3 is TGCAGCGTTGGGGGGGTTTTAAGGTCCGGCGACACTGAAGCTTTCTTT.

The rearrangement links TRBV27 to TRBJ2-6, with D unclear. In germline, CDR1 is MNHEY, CDR2 SMNVEV (reference sequence). V was trimmed by 3 bases and J by 1 base, leaving 4 bases between them. This CDR3 spans 14 amino acids. The CDR3 DNA sequence: TGTGCCAGCAGTTTTAGTTCTGGGGCCAACGTCCTGACTTTC. Translating gives CASSFSSGANVLTF.

The rearrangement links TRBV5-4 to TRBJ1-4, with 9 bases matching TRBD1. Trimming cost V 4 bases and J 12 bases; bases outside gene matches: 10. The CDR3 totals 14 residues. In germline, CDR1 is SGHNT, CDR2 YYREEE (reference sequence). The CDR3 spells CASSTTGTGTQLFF. The CDR3 coding sequence is TGTGCCAGCAGCACCACCGGGACAGGGACTCAACTGTTTTTT.

This clone was found a few times. The chain recombines TRBV7-9 with TRBJ1-6; 8 nucleotides align to TRBD1. V trimming: 5 bases; J trimming: 4 bases; junction bases outside the gene matches: 4. Germline V gene lookup returns CDR1 SEHNR and CDR2 FQNEAQ (reference sequence). This CDR3 region has 15 residues. The CDR3 region is CASSRRTGYNSPLHF. The CDR3 DNA reads as TGTGCCAGCAGCCGAAGGACAGGGTATAATTCACCCCTCCACTTT.

V and J are TRBV30 and TRBJ1-5, with D possibly matching TRBD1 (5 bases). CDR1 and CDR2 (germline): GTSNPN, SVGIG (reference sequence). The CDR3 is 15 residues long. Trimming left V 0 bases short and J 7 bases short, with 16 bases between. The CDR3 protein is CAWSVSGQGGQPQHF. CDR3 sequence (DNA): TGTGCCTGGAGTGTATCGGGTCAGGGAGGACAGCCCCAGCATTTT.

V is TRBV6-6 and J is TRBJ2-7, with D perhaps matching TRBD1 (5 bases). This CDR3 is 13 amino acids long. The V end was cut by 4 bases, the J end by 4 bases, with 11 bases between. Per the germline V gene, CDR1 is MNHNY and CDR2 is SVGAGI (reference sequence). The CDR3 spells CASSLSRVYEQYF. As DNA, the CDR3 is TGTGCCAGCAGTTTAAGCAGGGTGTACGAGCAGTACTTC.

This chain connects TRBV28 to TRBJ2-3, with 7 bases that match TRBD1. V lost 4 bases and J lost 7; bases outside the gene matches: 8. This CDR3 has 14 amino acids. Germline V CDR1 and CDR2: MDHEN, SYDVKM. The CDR3 DNA reads as TGTGCCAGCAGTTCAGGACAGGCGCCCAATACGCAGTATTTT. Protein: CASSSGQAPNTQYF.

The chain is built from TRBV5-1 and TRBJ2-3; TRBD2 is a possible D gene (7 bases). V lost 4 bases and J lost 5, with 11 bases in between. The CDR3 consists of 13 residues. The germline V gene encodes CDR1 SGHRS and CDR2 YFSETQ. Here the CDR3 DNA reads TGCGCCAGCAGCCTTAGGGGGGGAGATACGCAGTATTTT. Its protein is CASSLRGGDTQYF.

This clone was picked up one time. The rearrangement links TRBV19 to TRBJ1-6, with unresolved D. Per the germline V gene, CDR1 is LNHDA and CDR2 is SQIVND (reference sequence). The CDR3 runs to 12 residues. V gave up 8 bases and J gave up 9 bases, with 11 bases separating them. CDR3 amino acids: CASGYLTSPLHF. The CDR3 bases are TGTGCCAGTGGTTACCTAACTTCACCCCTCCACTTT.

The chain combines TRBV5-1 with TRBJ2-5, with TRBD1 matching over 9 bases. Germline trimming cut 0 bases from V and 5 bases from J; bases unmatched to any gene: 5. This CDR3 comprises 15 residues. Per germline, CDR1 SGHRS and CDR2 YFSETQ. The CDR3 sequence: CASSLGQGGWETQYF. Here the CDR3 DNA reads TGCGCCAGCAGCTTGGGACAGGGGGGCTGGGAGACCCAGTACTTC.

This clone was detected a few times. This chain links TRBV4-1 with TRBJ1-1; D not resolved. This CDR3 is built from 14 residues. The germline gives CDR1 MGHRA, CDR2 YSYEKL. V lost 4 bases and J 2 bases, leaving 11 bases between the germline ends. CDR3 bases: TGCGCCAGCAGCCCACAGAACCAAAACACTGAAGCTTTCTTT. It translates to CASSPQNQNTEAFF.

The chain is built from TRBV11-2 and TRBJ1-1; D gene unclear. The V end was cut by 1 base, the J end by 0 bases, with 9 bases between. The CDR3 runs to 15 residues. Germline CDR1 SGHAT, CDR2 FQNNGV. CDR3 DNA: TGTGCCAGCAGCTTAGGGGCCGGGATGAACACTGAAGCTTTCTTT. Protein product: CASSLGAGMNTEAFF.

The chain recombines TRBV7-3 with TRBJ2-5; D unresolved. Between the trimmed V and J ends, which lost 1 base and 0 bases, there was a span of 12 bases. The CDR3 has 16 amino acids. The germline V gene has CDR1 SGHTA and CDR2 FQGTGA. CDR3 loop: CASSLNPLVYQETQYF. CDR3 nucleotides: TGTGCCAGCAGCTTAAACCCTTTAGTCTACCAAGAGACCCAGTACTTC. The full variable domain, with the rest looked up from reference TRBV7-3 and TRBJ2-5, is GAGVSQTPSNKVTEKGKYVELRCDPISGHTALYWYRQSLGQGPEFLIYFQGTGAADDSGLPNDRFFAVRPEGSVSTLKIQRTERGDSAVYLCASSLNPLVYQETQYFGPGTRLLVL.